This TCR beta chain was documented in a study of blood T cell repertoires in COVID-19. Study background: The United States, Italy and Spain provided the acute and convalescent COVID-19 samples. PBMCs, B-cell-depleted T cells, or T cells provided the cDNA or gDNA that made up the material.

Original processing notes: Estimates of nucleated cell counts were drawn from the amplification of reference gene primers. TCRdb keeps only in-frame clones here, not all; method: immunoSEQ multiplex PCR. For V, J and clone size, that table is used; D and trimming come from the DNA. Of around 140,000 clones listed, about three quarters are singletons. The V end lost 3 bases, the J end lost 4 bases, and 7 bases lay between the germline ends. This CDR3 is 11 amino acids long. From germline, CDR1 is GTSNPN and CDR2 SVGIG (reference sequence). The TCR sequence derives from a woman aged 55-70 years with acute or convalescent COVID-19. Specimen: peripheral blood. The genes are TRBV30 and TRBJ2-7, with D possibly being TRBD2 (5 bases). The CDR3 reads CAWSSGYEQYF. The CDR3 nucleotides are TGTGCCTGGAGCAGCGGTTACGAGCAGTACTTC. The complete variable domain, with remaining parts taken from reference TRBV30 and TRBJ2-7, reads SQTIHQWPATLVQPVGSPLSLECTVEGTSNPNLYWYRQAAGRGLQLLFYSVGIGQISSEVPQNLSASRPQDRQFILSSKKLLLSDSGFYLCAWSSGYEQYFGPGTRLTVT.